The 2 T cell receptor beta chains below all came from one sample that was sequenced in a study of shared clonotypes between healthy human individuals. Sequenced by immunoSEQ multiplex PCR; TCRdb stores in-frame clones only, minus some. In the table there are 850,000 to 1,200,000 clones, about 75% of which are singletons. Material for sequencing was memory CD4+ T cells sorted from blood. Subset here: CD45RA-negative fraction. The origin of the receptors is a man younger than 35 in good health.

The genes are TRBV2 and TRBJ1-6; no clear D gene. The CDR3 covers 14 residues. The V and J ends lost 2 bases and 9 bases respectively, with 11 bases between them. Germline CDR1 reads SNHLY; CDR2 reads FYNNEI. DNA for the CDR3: TGTGCCAGCAGTGAATCTGGGTTGGGTTCACCCCTCCACTTT. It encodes CASSESGLGSPLHF.

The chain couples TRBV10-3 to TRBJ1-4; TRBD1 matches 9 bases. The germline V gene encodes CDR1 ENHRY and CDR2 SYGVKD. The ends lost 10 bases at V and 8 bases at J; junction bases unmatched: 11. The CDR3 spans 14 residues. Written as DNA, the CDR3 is TGTGCCACCAATGAGGGACAGGGTCACGAAAAACTGTTTTTT. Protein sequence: CATNEGQGHEKLFF.